These T cell receptor beta chains were read from a single sample in a study of cytomegalovirus exposure and HLA in healthy donors. The method was immunoSEQ multiplex PCR; TCRdb's version includes in-frame clones alone and lacks a portion of them. The sample gives 99,000 or so clones, over 75% of which show up once; 8.6% is in the top ten. Input material: PBMCs. The receptors here all came from a woman aged 40 to 55 in good health and CMV-seropositive. Both conserved end residues are part of each CDR3. D genes are given only for firm matches. Some rows have no size entry. The others give once, few or many, or a class for an expanded clone.

D gene	V gene	clone size	J gene	CDR3 protein	CDR3 DNA
TRBD1	TRBV4-1	NA	TRBJ1-1	CASSPGTPGQGVGNTEAFF	TGCGCCAGCAGCCCAGGGACCCCGGGACAGGGGGTGGGGAACACTGAAGCTTTCTTT
TRBD2	TRBV2	NA	TRBJ2-3	CASSGRTSGRASTDTQYF	TGTGCCAGCAGTGGAAGGACTAGCGGGAGGGCGAGCACAGATACGCAGTATTTT
TRBD2	TRBV23-1	NA	TRBJ2-7	CASSRTLAGDYEQYF	TGCGCCAGCAGCCGGACGCTAGCGGGGGATTACGAGCAGTACTTC
TRBD1	TRBV2	NA	TRBJ2-7	CASSAQGAGEQYF	TGTGCCAGCAGTGCTCAGGGGGCTGGCGAGCAGTACTTC
NA	TRBV2	NA	TRBJ1-4	CASSLLMGGNEKLFF	TGTGCCAGCAGTCTCCTGATGGGGGGTAATGAAAAACTGTTTTTT
TRBD1	TRBV14	NA	TRBJ2-1	CASSHLRGLNEQFF	TGTGCCAGCAGCCACCTCAGGGGGCTCAATGAGCAGTTCTTC
TRBD1	TRBV5-1	NA	TRBJ2-7	CASSFGTGGSEQYF	TGCGCCAGCAGCTTTGGGACAGGGGGTTCCGAGCAGTACTTC
NA	TRBV12-5	NA	TRBJ2-3	CASGLILGQQPTDTQYF	TGTGCTAGTGGTTTGATACTTGGACAGCAACCGACGGATACGCAGTATTTT
NA	TRBV9	NA	TRBJ1-2	CASSPAGDGYTF	TGTGCCAGCAGCCCGGCCGGGGATGGCTACACCTTC
TRBD2	TRBV29-1	NA	TRBJ2-3	CSSLGYGGADTQYF	TGCAGCTCCCTCGGGTACGGGGGGGCAGATACGCAGTATTTT
NA	TRBV14	NA	TRBJ2-3	CASSRSRSQADTQYF	TGTGCCAGCAGCCGTAGCCGGAGTCAAGCAGATACGCAGTATTTT
NA	TRBV6-1	NA	TRBJ2-3	CASSEGRFTDTQYF	TGTGCCAGCAGTGAGGGGCGTTTCACAGATACGCAGTATTTT
NA	TRBV5-1	NA	TRBJ2-5	CASRVGHQETQYF	TGCGCCAGCAGGGTGGGACATCAAGAGACCCAGTACTTC
NA	TRBV5-1	few	TRBJ2-3	CASSSDGGRTDTQYF	TGCGCCAGCAGCTCCGACGGAGGACGGACAGATACGCAGTATTTT
TRBD1	TRBV28	NA	TRBJ1-2	CASSRRQGLNYGYTF	TGTGCCAGCAGTCGCCGACAGGGCCTTAACTATGGCTACACCTTC
TRBD2	TRBV5-1	NA	TRBJ2-2	CASSLGTSGGANTGELFF	TGCGCCAGCAGCTTAGGGACTAGCGGGGGTGCGAACACCGGGGAGCTGTTTTTT
TRBD2	TRBV7-9	NA	TRBJ2-5	CASSLGLAQRETQYF	TGTGCCAGCAGCTTAGGACTAGCCCAGCGAGAGACCCAGTACTTC
NA	TRBV27	NA	TRBJ2-5	CASSFSPQETQYF	TGTGCCAGCAGTTTCTCCCCTCAAGAGACCCAGTACTTC
NA	TRBV21-1	NA	TRBJ1-5	CASSKGQVNQPQHF	TGTGCCAGCAGCAAGGGACAAGTAAATCAGCCCCAGCATTTT
TRBD2	TRBV29-1	NA	TRBJ2-1	CSVEGSGTSGGHNEQFF	TGCAGCGTTGAAGGATCAGGGACTAGCGGGGGACACAATGAGCAGTTCTTC
TRBD2	TRBV5-1	NA	TRBJ2-3	CASRWGLAGGQRDTQYF	TGCGCCAGCAGGTGGGGACTAGCGGGGGGGCAGAGAGATACGCAGTATTTT
NA	TRBV27	NA	TRBJ2-2	CASTPTFFVRSGELFF	TGTGCCAGCACCCCCACTTTTTTCGTCAGGTCCGGGGAGCTGTTTTTT
TRBD2	TRBV4-2	NA	TRBJ2-3	CASSQVAAGVADTQYF	TGTGCCAGCAGCCAAGTGGCGGCGGGGGTCGCAGATACGCAGTATTTT
TRBD2	TRBV29-1	NA	TRBJ2-1	CSVGTSGSPEQFF	TGCAGCGTAGGGACTAGCGGGAGTCCTGAGCAGTTCTTC